This T cell receptor beta chain came from a study of cytomegalovirus exposure and HLA in healthy donors. Overall study findings and caveats: The investigators catalogued 150 to 200 TCR beta chains as cytomegalovirus-associated. The finding came from a later analysis; first-cohort TCR clusters tended to co-occur in the 90 to 150 validation repertoires.

The CDR3 sequence is 15 residues long. The V segment lost 5 bases and the J segment 4 bases; nucleotides outside the gene matches: 10. Germline-derived CDR1 and CDR2 are SGHTA and FQGNSA. TCRdb's table, derived via immunoSEQ multiplex PCR, lists solely in-frame clones and lacks some. The sample has about 130,000 clones; roughly 87% are singletons. To note about this clone: Its antigen remains unknown.

The receptor was derived from a woman younger than 30 in good health and CMV-seronegative. The chain combines TRBV7-2 with TRBJ2-7; 8 nucleotides match TRBD1. Sequencing input: PBMCs. In DNA, the CDR3 is TGTGCCAGCAGCCCTCCCGGGACAGGTCGGTACGAGCAGTACTTC. It is translated as CASSPPGTGRYEQYF.